This T cell receptor (beta chain) was obtained from a study of response to subunit inactivated influenza vaccine. Overall study results and limits: Authors suggested each seasonal influenza vaccination recruits few new T cells.

The sample holds one count of this clonotype. Its antigen is not known. TCRdb reprocessed the RT-PCR reads via MiXCR and lists one record per CDR3 protein. The sample carries more than 450,000 distinct CDR3 sequences, around 11% recorded once. V was pared by 7 bases and J by 3 bases, with 7 bases of the junction left unmatched. CDR3 length: 15 amino acids. Germline lookup yields CDR1 MNHNS and CDR2 SASEGT. The V gene is TRBV6-1, the J gene TRBJ2-1; 9 bases agree with TRBD2. The origin of this receptor is a man in his fifties or sixties who received an inactivated influenza vaccine. This specimen was PBMCs from blood, taken on the day of vaccination. CDR3 DNA sequence: TGTGCCAGCACGGCGGGAGGGACCAACTACAATGAGCAGTTCTTC. Amino acid sequence: CASTAGGTNYNEQFF.